This paragraph covers one T cell receptor beta chain sequence. The antigen is not known. This entry is derived from a study of T-cell memory formation after mild COVID-19. The CDR3 sequence is 11 residues long. V lost 3 bases and J 7 bases, leaving 6 bases between the germline ends. CDR1 and CDR2 (germline): MDHEN, SYDVKM. TCRdb reprocessed the 5' RACE reads via MiXCR and lists one record per CDR3 protein. Here the sample spans fewer than 75,000 distinct CDR3 sequences, 9.5% to 15% being singletons. Findings of the study overall: Clones which contracted sat mainly in CM and EM if CD4+, and in EMRA if CD8+. Clones contracting over day 15 to 85 were CD4/CD8 balanced, with later expanders leaning CD4+.

The rearrangement uses TRBV28 and TRBJ1-2; D is unclear. Sequenced sample: PBMCs or a T cell subset sorted from them (not recorded which). The receptor comes from a man aged 18 to 29 who had mild COVID-19 (a few samples of this study predate the infection). Cell type and time point are not known. The CDR3 sequence: CASSLGFGYTF. The CDR3 DNA is TGTGCCAGCAGTTTGGGTTTTGGCTACACCTTC.